Below, one TCR beta chain is given with its context. This CDR3 contains 19 residues. V lost 3 bases to trimming and J lost 14 bases; unmatched junction nucleotides: 27. Germline loops: CDR1 SGHNT, CDR2 YYREEE (reference sequence). The templates were synthetic TCR analogs, and they were spiked into each PCR. Generated by immunoSEQ multiplex PCR, the TCRdb table keeps only in-frame clones and is missing some. The repertoire has 45,000 to 70,000 clones, less than 90% of them found once; the top ten carry more than 15%. As to time point: pretreatment peripheral blood. Patient sample counts ranged from 1 to 8, pretreatment and on-treatment. The sample belongs to a study of PD-L1 blockade in urothelial cancer. As for the study in general: Patients, treated from about 2014 onward, received atezolizumab 1,200 mg intravenously every 3 weeks. Across blood samples, T cells had a median count of 141,255.

Source: PBMCs, taken around atezolizumab (anti-PD-L1) treatment. The rearrangement joins TRBV5-4 to TRBJ2-3; 10 bases map to TRBD1. This receptor was identified in a man aged 70 or older with urothelial cancer. The CDR3 loop reads CASSSLLEPGQGSHRYAYF. In DNA form, the CDR3 reads TGTGCCAGCAGCTCCCTCCTTGAACCGGGACAGGGGTCGCACAGATACGCGTATTTT.